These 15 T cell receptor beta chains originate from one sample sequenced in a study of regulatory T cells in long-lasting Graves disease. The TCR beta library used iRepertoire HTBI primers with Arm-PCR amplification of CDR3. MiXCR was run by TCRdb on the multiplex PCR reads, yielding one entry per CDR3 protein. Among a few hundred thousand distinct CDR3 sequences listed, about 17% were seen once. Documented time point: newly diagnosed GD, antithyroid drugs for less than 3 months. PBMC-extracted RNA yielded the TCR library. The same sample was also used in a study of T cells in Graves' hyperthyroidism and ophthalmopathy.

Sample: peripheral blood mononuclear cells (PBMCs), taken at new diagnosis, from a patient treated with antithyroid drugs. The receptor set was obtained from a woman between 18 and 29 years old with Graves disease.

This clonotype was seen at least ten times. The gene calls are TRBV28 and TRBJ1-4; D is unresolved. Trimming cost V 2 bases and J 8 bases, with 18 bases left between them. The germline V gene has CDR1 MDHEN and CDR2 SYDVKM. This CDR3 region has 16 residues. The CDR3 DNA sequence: TGTGCCAGCAGTTTAAATCGGAGGAGGGTGGAAGAAAAACTGTTTTTT. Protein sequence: CASSLNRRRVEEKLFF.

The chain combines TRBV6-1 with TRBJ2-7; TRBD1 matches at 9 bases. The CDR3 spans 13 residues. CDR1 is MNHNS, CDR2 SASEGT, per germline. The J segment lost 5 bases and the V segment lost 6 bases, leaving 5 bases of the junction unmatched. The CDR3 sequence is CASSVQGAHEQYF. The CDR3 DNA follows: TGTGCCAGCAGCGTACAGGGGGCCCACGAGCAGTACTTC.

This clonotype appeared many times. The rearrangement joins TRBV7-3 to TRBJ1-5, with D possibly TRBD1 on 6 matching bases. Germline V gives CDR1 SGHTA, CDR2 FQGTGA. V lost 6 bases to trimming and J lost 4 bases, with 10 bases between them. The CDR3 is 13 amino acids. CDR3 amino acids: CASSTGINQPQHF. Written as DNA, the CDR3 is TGTGCCAGCAGTACAGGGATTAATCAGCCCCAGCATTTT.

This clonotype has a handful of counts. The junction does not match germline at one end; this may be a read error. The CDR3 sequence is CASGFMIVGEQYF. The DNA for the CDR3 is TGTGCCAGCGGCTTCATGATCGTTGGGGAGCAGTACTTC. The chain joins TRBV7-9 to TRBJ2-7; D uncertain. The length of the CDR3 is 13 residues. CDR1 and CDR2 (germline): SEHNR, FQNEAQ (reference sequence).

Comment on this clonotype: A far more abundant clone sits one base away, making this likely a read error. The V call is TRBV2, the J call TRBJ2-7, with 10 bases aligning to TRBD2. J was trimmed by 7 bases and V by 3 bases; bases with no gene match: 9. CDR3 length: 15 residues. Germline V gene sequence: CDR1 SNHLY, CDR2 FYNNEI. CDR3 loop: CASSESASGSNEQYF. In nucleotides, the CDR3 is TGTGCCAGCAGTGAGTCGGCTAGCGGGAGCAATGAGCAGTACTTC.

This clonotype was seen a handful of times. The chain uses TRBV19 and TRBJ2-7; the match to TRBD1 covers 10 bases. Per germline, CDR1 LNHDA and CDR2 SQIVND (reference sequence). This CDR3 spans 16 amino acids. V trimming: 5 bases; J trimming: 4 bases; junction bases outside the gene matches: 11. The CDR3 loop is CASSPVGRTGGYEQYF. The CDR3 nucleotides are TGTGCCAGTAGTCCCGTGGGGCGGACAGGGGGTTACGAGCAGTACTTC.

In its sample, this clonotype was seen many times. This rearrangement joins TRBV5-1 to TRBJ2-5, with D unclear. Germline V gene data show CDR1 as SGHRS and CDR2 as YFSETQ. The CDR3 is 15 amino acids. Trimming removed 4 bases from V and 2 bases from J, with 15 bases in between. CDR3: CASSPLAAPQETQYF. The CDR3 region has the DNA TGCGCCAGCAGCCCCCTCGCCGCCCCACAAGAGACCCAGTACTTC.

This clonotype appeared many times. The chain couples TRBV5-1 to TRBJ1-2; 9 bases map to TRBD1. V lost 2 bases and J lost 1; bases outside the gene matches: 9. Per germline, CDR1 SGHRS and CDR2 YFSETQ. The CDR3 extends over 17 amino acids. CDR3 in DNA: TGCGCCAGCAGCTTAGGGCCGGGACAGGGACTTAACTATGGCTACACCTTC. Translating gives CASSLGPGQGLNYGYTF.

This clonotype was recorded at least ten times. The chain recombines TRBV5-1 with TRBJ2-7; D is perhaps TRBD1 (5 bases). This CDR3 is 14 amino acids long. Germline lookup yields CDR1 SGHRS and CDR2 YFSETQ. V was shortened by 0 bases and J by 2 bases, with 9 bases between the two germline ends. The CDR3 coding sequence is TGCGCCAGCAGCTTGGAGACAGCCACCTACGAGCAGTACTTC. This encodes CASSLETATYEQYF.

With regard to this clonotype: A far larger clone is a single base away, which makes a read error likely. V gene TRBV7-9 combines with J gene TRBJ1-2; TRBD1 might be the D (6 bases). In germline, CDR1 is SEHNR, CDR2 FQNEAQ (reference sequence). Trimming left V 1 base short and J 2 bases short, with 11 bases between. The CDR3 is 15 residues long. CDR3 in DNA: TGTGCCAGCAGCTTAGGGGGGCAGATGAACTATGGCTACACCTTC. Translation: CASSLGGQMNYGYTF.

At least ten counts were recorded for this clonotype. CDR3 DNA: TGTGCCAGCAGCCCCCCGGGGTACTCCTACGAGCAGTACTTC. Its translation: CASSPPGYSYEQYF. The chain combines TRBV3-1 with TRBJ2-7; tentative D call: TRBD2 (5 bases). V was pared by 4 bases and J by 0 bases, with 10 bases between. This CDR3 comprises 14 residues. Germline V gives CDR1 LGHDT, CDR2 YNNKEL (reference sequence).

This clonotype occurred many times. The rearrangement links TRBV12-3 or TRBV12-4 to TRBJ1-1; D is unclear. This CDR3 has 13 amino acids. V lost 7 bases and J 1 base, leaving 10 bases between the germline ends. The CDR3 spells CASILRGNTEAFF. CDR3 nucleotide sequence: TGTGCCAGCATCCTTCGGGGGAACACTGAAGCTTTCTTT.

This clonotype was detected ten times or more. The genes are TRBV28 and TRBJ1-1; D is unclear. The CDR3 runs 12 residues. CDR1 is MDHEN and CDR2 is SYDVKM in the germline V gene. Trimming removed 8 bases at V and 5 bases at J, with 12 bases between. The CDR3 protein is CASGQDATEAFF. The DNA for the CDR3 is TGTGCCAGCGGGCAGGACGCGACTGAAGCTTTCTTT.

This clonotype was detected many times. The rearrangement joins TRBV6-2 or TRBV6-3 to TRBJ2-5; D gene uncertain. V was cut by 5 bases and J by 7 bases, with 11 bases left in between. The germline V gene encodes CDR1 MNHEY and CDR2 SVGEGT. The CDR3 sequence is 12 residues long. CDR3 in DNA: TGTGCCAGCAGTGAAAATGTTCTGACCCAGTACTTC. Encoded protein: CASSENVLTQYF.

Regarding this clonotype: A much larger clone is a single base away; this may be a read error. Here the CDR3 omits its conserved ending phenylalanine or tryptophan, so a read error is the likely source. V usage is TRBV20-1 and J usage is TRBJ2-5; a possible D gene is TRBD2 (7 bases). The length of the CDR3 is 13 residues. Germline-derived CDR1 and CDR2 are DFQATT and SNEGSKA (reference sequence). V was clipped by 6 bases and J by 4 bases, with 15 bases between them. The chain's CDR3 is CSAGGGPGETQYL. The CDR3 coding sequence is TGCAGTGCAGGGGGAGGGCCGGGAGAGACCCAGTACCTC.